This TCR beta chain appears in the sequencing data of a study of T cell responses to AZD1222 COVID-19 vaccine (dated by TCRdb to 2020 to 2023). Looking at the study overall: TCR sequencing was performed for about 250 trial participants, of whom 207 were given two doses of AZD1222 and around 25 were given two doses of MenACWY control vaccine. Enrollment into the trials was organized by age into subgroups of 18-55, 56-69 and 70-plus years, and those subgroups contained roughly 150, 30 and 60 TCR-sequenced participants, respectively.

The time point label of this sample denotes: about 28 days (+/-7) after the second vaccine dose. The treatment or condition label of this sample denotes: meningococcal conjugate vaccine given as trial control. Vaccinee samples came from UK trials COV001 and COV002, including a single-blind randomized controlled phase 2/3 trial of AZD1222 (ChAdOx1 nCoV-19) in healthy adults. Trial participant PBMC samples were collected at day 0 and day 28 after the second dose for TCRbeta chain sequencing. The CDR3 regions of human TCRbeta chains were analyzed by immunosequencing. The original pipeline was this. Repertoire TCRs were checked for matches against a reference library of SARS-CoV-2-specific TCRs that had been generated using the MIRA antigen-specificity platform. Breadth was defined as the fraction of unique TCRs that were SARS-CoV-2-associated. Depth was defined as the fraction of total T cells that were SARS-CoV-2-associated. Each spike-specific TCR was assigned to its reactive spike region and to a CD4 or CD8 class using the MIRA data. Log10-transformed breadth and depth values were compared by one-way ANOVA with Sidak's multiple comparisons tests. Drawn from immuneACCESS, this table holds only the in-frame rearrangements with V and J called that TCRdb kept. Clones are partly lost; checked studies trace under half to an unresolved V gene and leave the rest unexplained. The DNA was the basis for D and trimming; V, J and clone size are from that table. The sample table lists over 120,000 clones, nearly 90% of them with a count of one. The ten largest clones add up to roughly 5.2% of the sample.

V is clipped by 6 bases and J by 0 bases, and the sequence between their germline boundaries is 15 bases long. CDR1 and CDR2 (SGHNT, YENEEA) derive from the germline V gene. The CDR3, cysteine through phenylalanine, is 15 amino acids long. Kept here is only the CDR3 DNA, which spans 45 bases and is read in frame from base 1. Overall study results and their limits: In the small 56-69-year group, the increase in depth fell short of significance, most likely because of low power. Spike-specific TCR breadth and depth rose significantly after two AZD1222 doses compared with day 0 and with MenACWY recipients. Only 5 to 7 AZD1222 recipients were SARS-CoV-2 seropositive at baseline, limiting conclusions about previously exposed vaccinees. The whole spike protein was spanned by vaccine-associated CD4 TCRs, and dominant responses were seen in regions 160-218 and 743-854. Because no day 14 peak-response samples were available, repertoires were characterized only after the peak T cell response. Most participants were white British and females outnumbered males, and the authors suggested that clonal diversity may have been underestimated. Reportedly, almost half of the unique spike-specific TCRs recognized epitopes lying outside the regions that are mutated in the B.1.351 and B.1.1.7 variants.

In regard to this clone: Its antigen has not been determined. Base qualities are missing; no much larger clone stands one base away.

This sequence originates from an adult who received the MenACWY meningococcal vaccine as a control. The receptor chain draws on TRBV11-3 and TRBJ2-7; the D gene is possibly TRBD1 or TRBD2, each agreeing over 5 bases. Material: peripheral blood, obtained 28 days after the second dose of the MenACWY control vaccine. In nucleotide form, the sequence is TGTGCCAGCAGTGACCGGGACGGTTACTCCTACGAGCAGTACTTC. This codes for CASSDRDGYSYEQYF. Beyond the CDR3, the reference TRBV11-3 and TRBJ2-7 genes provide the residues; the full variable domain reads: EAGVVQSPRYKIIEKKQPVAFWCNPISGHNTLYWYLQNLGQGPELLIRYENEEAVDDSQLPKDRFSAERLKGVDSTLKIQPAELGDSAVYLCASSDRDGYSYEQYFGPGTRLTVT.